What follows are 27 T cell receptor beta chains derived from one specimen sequenced in a study of blood T cell repertoires in COVID-19. Assay used: immunoSEQ multiplex PCR; TCRdb lists only in-frame clones, some missing. The sample has hundreds of thousands of clones, roughly 87% seen once; the top ten hold approximately 7.9%. Sequencing was done on a sample of peripheral blood. These receptors were collected from a man between 60 and 70 years old who had recovered from COVID-19.

The rearrangement uses TRBV13 and TRBJ2-2, with a tentative D call TRBD1 (6 bases). The ends were cut back, 5 bases at V and 4 bases at J, with 20 bases in the middle. The CDR3 totals 17 residues. Germline lookup yields CDR1 PRHDT and CDR2 FYEKMQ (reference sequence). CDR3 protein: CASSPPQGWRGTGELFF. CDR3 coding DNA: TGTGCCAGCAGCCCCCCTCAGGGGTGGCGCGGCACCGGGGAGCTGTTTTTT.

The V gene is TRBV24-1, the J gene TRBJ2-3; TRBD2 matches 11 bases. V lost 9 bases, J lost 5 bases, and 6 bases stayed unmatched. This CDR3 is 14 amino acids long. Germline assignment: CDR1 KGHDR and CDR2 SFDVKD. The CDR3 here is CATHSGGAQDTQYF. The CDR3 nucleotides are TGTGCCACCCATAGCGGGGGGGCTCAAGATACGCAGTATTTT.

The chain links TRBV5-1 to TRBJ1-1; possible D gene TRBD1, 6 bases. V dropped 5 bases and J dropped 3 bases, with 17 bases sitting between them. Looked up from germline, CDR1 is SGHRS and CDR2 is YFSETQ. The CDR3 runs to 15 residues. CDR3 sequence reads: CASSQGPQRHTEAFF. The CDR3 DNA follows: TGCGCCAGCAGTCAGGGGCCCCAAAGGCACACTGAAGCTTTCTTT.

This chain joins TRBV15 and TRBJ2-1; the match to TRBD1 covers 9 bases. CDR1 and CDR2 (germline): LNHNV, YYDKDF (reference sequence). The trim removed 3 bases at V and 6 bases at J, leaving 9 bases unmatched. This CDR3 has 16 amino acids. The CDR3 DNA is TGTGCCACCAGCAGTGGGGACAGGGTACTCGGCAATGAGCAGTTCTTC. It is translated as CATSSGDRVLGNEQFF.

The chain employs TRBV16 and TRBJ1-6, with a weak D call TRBD1 (5 bases). With 5 bases removed from V and 12 bases from J, the gap between germline ends came to 8 bases. Germline CDR1 and CDR2: KGHSY and FQNENV. The CDR3 contains 11 residues. The CDR3 sequence is CASSARGPLHF. Written as DNA, the CDR3 is TGTGCCAGCAGCGCAAGGGGACCCCTCCACTTT.

The chain has TRBV27 and TRBJ1-2; possible D gene TRBD1, 5 bases. The germline V and J ends were trimmed by 5 bases and 4 bases, with 17 bases remaining between them. CDR3 size: 15 residues. CDR1 MNHEY and CDR2 SMNVEV come from the germline V gene (reference sequence). The CDR3 loop is CASSVTREIFYGYTF. The DNA for the CDR3 is TGTGCCAGCAGTGTCACCAGGGAAATCTTCTATGGCTACACCTTC.

The V call is TRBV9, the J call TRBJ2-2; D is perhaps TRBD2 (6 bases). The V and J ends lost 4 bases and 6 bases respectively, with 16 bases between them. The CDR3 is 15 amino acids. The germline V gene encodes CDR1 SGDLS and CDR2 YYNGEE. CDR3 nucleotide sequence: TGTGCCAGCAGCTTGACTAGTGTAATCGCCGGGGAGCTGTTTTTT. As protein: CASSLTSVIAGELFF.

The genes are TRBV6-5 and TRBJ2-7; 7 bases are a match to TRBD1. Per germline, CDR1 MNHEY and CDR2 SVGAGI. Trimming at V came to 5 bases and at J to 3 bases, leaving 7 bases not matched to a gene. This CDR3 is built from 14 residues. CDR3 in amino acids: CASSRTGDHYEQYV. In DNA, the CDR3 is TGTGCCAGCAGTAGGACAGGAGACCACTACGAGCAGTACGTC.

In this sample, this clone turned up a few times. The chain recombines TRBV5-3 with TRBJ1-3; D not certain. TRBV5-3 is recorded as an ORF, its role being uncertain. This CDR3 contains 15 residues. The germline V and J ends were trimmed by 0 bases and 3 bases, with 10 bases remaining between them. CDR3 DNA: TGTGCCAGAAGCTTGGAAATTTCATTTGGAAACACCATATATTTT. Its translation is CARSLEISFGNTIYF.

Only a few counts were recorded for this clone. The chain recombines TRBV5-1 with TRBJ1-1; D might be TRBD1 (5 bases). The CDR3 is made up of 14 amino acids. Per the germline V gene, CDR1 is SGHRS and CDR2 is YFSETQ. V was pared by 2 bases and J by 1 base, with 9 bases between. CDR3 in DNA: TGCGCCAGCAGCTTCTCCGACAGGAACACTGAAGCTTTCTTT. Its protein is CASSFSDRNTEAFF.

The genes are TRBV3-1 (or the pseudogene TRBV3-2) and TRBJ1-2; D is undetermined. The CDR3 has 13 amino acids. V lost 6 bases to trimming and J lost 4 bases, with 12 bases between them. CDR1 LGHDT and CDR2 YNNKEL come from the germline V gene (reference sequence). CDR3 region: CASSQDFFYGYTF. The CDR3 DNA follows: TGTGCCAGCAGTCAGGATTTTTTCTATGGCTACACCTTC.

This clone was detected only a few times. This chain connects TRBV5-4 to TRBJ1-2, with D possibly being TRBD1 (6 bases). The CDR3 runs to 17 residues. Trimming took off 4 bases at V and 0 bases at J, with 19 bases between the two ends. From germline, CDR1 is SGHNT and CDR2 YYREEE (reference sequence). The chain's CDR3 is CASSQGQTPAANYGYTF. In DNA form, the CDR3 reads TGTGCCAGCAGCCAAGGACAGACCCCGGCAGCTAACTATGGCTACACCTTC.

The chain is built from TRBV14 and TRBJ2-3, with D perhaps TRBD2 (5 bases). With 0 bases removed from V and 1 base from J, the gap between germline ends came to 11 bases. This CDR3 has 16 residues. Germline values: CDR1 SGHDN, CDR2 FVKESK. Written as DNA, the CDR3 is TGTGCCAGCAGCCAAGATCGGGGTTCCCGCACAGATACGCAGTATTTT. This gives the protein CASSQDRGSRTDTQYF.

In its sample, this clone was seen a few times. The chain uses TRBV4-2 and TRBJ2-2, with 11 bases that match TRBD2. The CDR3 loop spans 15 amino acids. Germline V CDR1 and CDR2: LGHNA, YNFKEQ. Trimming at V came to 4 bases and at J to 8 bases, leaving 6 bases not matched to a gene. The CDR3 loop reads CASSRTSGGKGELFF. In nucleotides, the CDR3 is TGTGCCAGCAGCCGTACTAGCGGGGGCAAGGGGGAGCTGTTTTTT.

The rearrangement joins TRBV3-1 (or the pseudogene TRBV3-2) to TRBJ2-5; D is possibly TRBD1 (6 bases). CDR3 size: 14 residues. Per germline, CDR1 LGHDT and CDR2 YNNKEL (reference sequence). The ends were cut back, 6 bases at V and 2 bases at J, with 13 bases in the middle. The CDR3 DNA reads TGTGCCAGCAGACTTCAGGGGTCGCAAGAGACCCAGTACTTC. This sequence encodes CASRLQGSQETQYF.

This chain joins TRBV6-5 and TRBJ1-3, with 12 bases aligning to TRBD1. Germline CDR1 reads MNHEY; CDR2 reads SVGAGI. V trimming: 6 bases; J trimming: 8 bases; junction bases outside the gene matches: 8. This CDR3 has 15 amino acids. In DNA, the CDR3 is TGTGCCAGCAGCCCCGGGGGACAGGGGGCTTACACCATATATTTT. Amino acid sequence: CASSPGGQGAYTIYF.

The V call is TRBV9, the J call TRBJ1-1; maybe TRBD1 (5 bases). The CDR3 consists of 13 residues. The germline V and J ends were trimmed by 8 bases and 3 bases, with 14 bases remaining between them. The germline CDR1 and CDR2 sequences are SGDLS and YYNGEE. CDR3 amino acids: CASRRGMDTEAFF. The CDR3 nucleotides read TGTGCCAGTCGGAGGGGCATGGACACTGAAGCTTTCTTT. Looking up the rest from reference TRBV9 and TRBJ1-1 gives the full variable domain: DSGVTQTPKHLITATGQRVTLRCSPRSGDLSVYWYQQSLDQGLQFLIQYYNGEERAKGNILERFSAQQFPDLHSELNLSSLELGDSALYFCASRRGMDTEAFFGQGTRLTVV.

The V gene is TRBV29-1, the J gene TRBJ1-4; D not resolved. V was pared by 5 bases and J by 8 bases, with 15 bases between. The CDR3 extends over 13 amino acids. Germline-derived CDR1 and CDR2 are SQVTM and ANQGSEA. Here the CDR3 reads CSVLGPGGEKLFF. CDR3 in DNA: TGCAGCGTTCTCGGGCCCGGCGGGGAAAAACTGTTTTTT.

A few counts support this clone. The chain employs TRBV27 and TRBJ2-2; 9 nucleotides line up with TRBD1. This CDR3 region has 15 residues. The V gene end was trimmed by 5 bases and the J gene end by 6 bases; junction bases not matched to a gene: 7. Per the germline V gene, CDR1 is MNHEY and CDR2 is SMNVEV (reference sequence). CDR3 in DNA: TGTGCCAGCAGTGTACCGGGACAGGGCTCCGGGGAGCTGTTTTTT. It is translated as CASSVPGQGSGELFF.

The genes are TRBV18 and TRBJ1-6; TRBD1 agrees at 7 bases. This CDR3 has 13 amino acids. Germline CDR1 reads KGHSH; CDR2 reads LQKENI. V lost 4 bases to trimming and J lost 8 bases; unmatched junction nucleotides: 2. Here the CDR3 DNA reads TGTGCCAGCTCACTTGACAGGGATTCACCCCTCCACTTT. Protein product: CASSLDRDSPLHF.

The chain uses TRBV7-9 and TRBJ1-1; 7 positions match TRBD1. Looked up from germline, CDR1 is SEHNR and CDR2 is FQNEAQ (reference sequence). This CDR3 is built from 14 residues. The ends lost 3 bases at V and 11 bases at J; junction bases unmatched: 12. CDR3 nucleotides: TGTGCCAGCAGCTTCACAACGGGACAGCTGGGCGCTTTCTTT. This translates into CASSFTTGQLGAFF.

The rearrangement links TRBV3-1 (or the pseudogene TRBV3-2) to TRBJ2-5; D call uncertain. CDR3 length equals 15 residues. With 0 bases removed from V and 1 base from J, the gap between germline ends came to 9 bases. Germline CDR1 and CDR2: LGHDT and YNNKEL (reference sequence). The CDR3 DNA follows: TGTGCCAGCAGCCAAGATTTACGGTCCCAAGAGACCCAGTACTTC. It encodes CASSQDLRSQETQYF.

This chain connects TRBV29-1 to TRBJ1-1, with 7 bases matching TRBD1. V shed 5 bases, J shed 4 bases, and the junction held 10 bases outside the gene matches. Germline V gene sequence: CDR1 SQVTM, CDR2 ANQGSEA. The CDR3 has 14 residues. CDR3 protein: CSVSSGGEITEAFF. The CDR3 DNA sequence: TGCAGCGTTTCTTCAGGGGGTGAGATCACTGAAGCTTTCTTT.

This clone was seen only once. This chain links TRBV28 with TRBJ2-7, with TRBD1 matching 8 bases. The CDR3 totals 14 residues. Germline V CDR1 and CDR2: MDHEN, SYDVKM. V was pared by 7 bases and J by 2 bases, with 7 bases of the junction left unmatched. This CDR3 is CASTLTGAPYEQYV. Here the CDR3 DNA reads TGTGCCAGCACCTTGACAGGGGCCCCCTACGAGCAGTACGTC.

This chain connects TRBV6-5 to TRBJ1-2; D unresolved. Germline V CDR1 and CDR2: MNHEY, SVGAGI. V lost 0 bases to trimming and J lost 2 bases, with 4 bases between them. The CDR3 is 13 amino acids. The CDR3 region is CASSYSRNYGYTF. As DNA, the CDR3 is TGTGCCAGCAGTTACTCGAGAAACTATGGCTACACCTTC.

Only a few counts were recorded for this clone. The rearrangement joins TRBV19 to TRBJ1-2, with 8 bases fitting TRBD1. The CDR3 extends over 19 amino acids. CDR1 and CDR2 (germline): LNHDA, SQIVND (reference sequence). V was clipped by 6 bases and J by 1 base; unmatched bases: 19. CDR3 bases: TGTGCCAGTAGGAAATACGGTGAGGGGACAGGAGAATATAACTATGGCTACACCTTC. Translated: CASRKYGEGTGEYNYGYTF.

This sequence joins TRBV18 and TRBJ2-2; 8 bases are a match to TRBD1. CDR3 length equals 16 residues. Germline assignment: CDR1 KGHSH and CDR2 LQKENI. Trimming at V came to 4 bases and at J to 3 bases, leaving 7 bases not matched to a gene. This chain's CDR3 is CASSRPQGAYTGELFF. The CDR3 DNA follows: TGTGCCAGCTCACGACCGCAGGGGGCGTACACCGGGGAGCTGTTTTTT.